This TCR beta chain stems from a study of cytomegalovirus exposure and HLA in healthy donors. Donors showed nominal health when sampled, although they likely had unrecorded immune exposures. Comments on this clone: Its antigen is as yet unknown.

General study points: Researchers had no immune exposure information except CMV serostatus available. TCR beta V- and J-gene trimming, according to a later analysis, was linked to a missense DCLRE1C variant.

This PCR relied on a set of 60 Vbeta primers and 13 Jbeta primers. Data came from immunoSEQ multiplex PCR; TCRdb stores just in-frame clones and leaves some out. Here the sample table reports over 20,000 clones. CDR1 and CDR2 (germline): SGHRS, YFSETQ. V was clipped by 2 bases and J by 0 bases, with 9 bases between them. This CDR3 is built from 14 residues. The J gene is TRBJ2-7, the V gene TRBV5-1; D gene unclear. Sequenced: PBMCs. The TCR sequence derives from a man between 60 and 75 years old in good health and CMV-seropositive. CDR3 in amino acids: CASSFEARSYEQYF. CDR3 bases: TGCGCCAGCAGCTTTGAGGCACGCTCCTACGAGCAGTACTTC. The full variable domain, its missing parts supplied by reference TRBV5-1 and TRBJ2-7, is KAGVTQTPRYLIKTRGQQVTLSCSPISGHRSVSWYQQTPGQGLQFLFEYFSETQRNKGNFPGRFSGRQFSNSRSEMNVSTLELGDSALYLCASSFEARSYEQYFGPGTRLTVT.